A selection of T cell receptor beta chains follows, all from one sample in a study of shared T cell receptors in the human thymus. Method: immunoSEQ multiplex PCR; TCRdb's copy keeps in-frame clones and lacks some. This sample has 700,000 or so clones; 70% to 90% occur once, and the top ten carry over 0.008%. This sample was shared with a second study, whose subject was human thymus T cells.

Input material: thymocytes. The receptors derive from a girl under two years old with a congenital heart defect. CDR3s include the opening cysteine and the closing phenylalanine or tryptophan. The D gene is left open where the match is weak. Where a row states a size, it is once, few, many or the class of an expanded clone; other rows omit it.

abundance: NA
v_gene: TRBV6-4
d_gene: TRBD2
j_gene: TRBJ2-5
CDR3nt: TGTGCCAGCAGGAGGCTAGCGGGGACACAAGAGACCCAGTACTTC
CDR3aa: CASRRLAGTQETQYF

abundance: NA
v_gene: TRBV11-2
d_gene: NA
j_gene: TRBJ2-3
CDR3nt: TGTGCCAGCAGCTTAGGAAGCGGTAGCACAGATACGCAGTATTTT
CDR3aa: CASSLGSGSTDTQYF

abundance: NA
v_gene: TRBV10-3
d_gene: NA
j_gene: TRBJ2-3
CDR3nt: TGTGCCATCAGTGCGGGACACCTAAAGGGCACAGATACGCAGTATTTT
CDR3aa: CAISAGHLKGTDTQYF

abundance: NA
v_gene: TRBV28
d_gene: NA
j_gene: TRBJ1-5
CDR3nt: TGTGCCAGCAGTTTTCGGGGTCGTGGAAATCAGCCCCAGCATTTT
CDR3aa: CASSFRGRGNQPQHF

abundance: NA
v_gene: TRBV20-1
d_gene: NA
j_gene: TRBJ1-2
CDR3nt: TGCAGTGCTAGGCAGCGCCGCGGCTACACCTTC
CDR3aa: CSARQRRGYTF

abundance: NA
v_gene: TRBV14
d_gene: NA
j_gene: TRBJ1-1
CDR3nt: TGTGCCAGCAGCCAAGCGGGGTTAGCTTTCTTT
CDR3aa: CASSQAGLAFF

abundance: NA
v_gene: TRBV28
d_gene: TRBD1
j_gene: TRBJ2-5
CDR3nt: TGTGCCAGCAGTGCCAGGGGGAACCGGGAGACCCAGTACTTC
CDR3aa: CASSARGNRETQYF

abundance: NA
v_gene: TRBV27
d_gene: TRBD1
j_gene: TRBJ1-1
CDR3nt: TGTGCCAGCAGTTTATTTGGCAGGGGGTTGAACACTGAAGCTTTCTTT
CDR3aa: CASSLFGRGLNTEAFF

abundance: NA
v_gene: TRBV6-4
d_gene: NA
j_gene: TRBJ1-1
CDR3nt: TGTGCCAGCAGTGACACAGGGAATGAGCGCACTGAAGCTTTCTTT
CDR3aa: CASSDTGNERTEAFF

abundance: once
v_gene: TRBV11-2
d_gene: TRBD2
j_gene: TRBJ2-7
CDR3nt: TGTGCCAGCAGCTTCTCCGGCGGCGGACTAGGGGAGCAGTACTTC
CDR3aa: CASSFSGGGLGEQYF

abundance: NA
v_gene: TRBV28
d_gene: NA
j_gene: TRBJ1-1
CDR3nt: TGTGCCAGCAGTTTAATTGTCAGGGGTTGGGGTTATACTGAAGCTTTCTTT
CDR3aa: CASSLIVRGWGYTEAFF

abundance: NA
v_gene: TRBV5-6
d_gene: TRBD1
j_gene: TRBJ2-7
CDR3nt: TGTGCCAGCAGTACTGGTTGGGCCGGGACAGTCTCTTACGAGCAGTACTTC
CDR3aa: CASSTGWAGTVSYEQYF

abundance: NA
v_gene: TRBV28
d_gene: NA
j_gene: TRBJ1-2
CDR3nt: TGTGCCAGCAGTACCGACGGAGCTAACTATGGCTACACCTTC
CDR3aa: CASSTDGANYGYTF

abundance: few
v_gene: TRBV5-5
d_gene: NA
j_gene: TRBJ2-3
CDR3nt: TGTGCCAGCAGCTTGCGCACGATTCGGTTACCCTTCACAGATACGCAGTATTTT
CDR3aa: CASSLRTIRLPFTDTQYF

abundance: NA
v_gene: TRBV6-1
d_gene: NA
j_gene: TRBJ1-2
CDR3nt: TGTGCCAGCAGTGAAGCTTCGGGGGGAGAATCGGGTAACTATGGCTACACCTTC
CDR3aa: CASSEASGGESGNYGYTF

abundance: NA
v_gene: TRBV19
d_gene: TRBD1
j_gene: TRBJ1-2
CDR3nt: TGTGCCAGTAGCCCCTCGGGACAGGGTCGCATAGATGGCTACACCTTC
CDR3aa: CASSPSGQGRIDGYTF

abundance: NA
v_gene: TRBV5-6
d_gene: NA
j_gene: TRBJ2-7
CDR3nt: TGTGCCAGCAGCTTTCTGGACAGTGGGTTCTACGAGCAGTACTTC
CDR3aa: CASSFLDSGFYEQYF

abundance: NA
v_gene: TRBV28
d_gene: TRBD2
j_gene: TRBJ2-1
CDR3nt: TGTGCCAGCAGTTCCAGGACTAGCGGGGGGAAACAGGAGCAGTTCTTC
CDR3aa: CASSSRTSGGKQEQFF

abundance: NA
v_gene: TRBV19
d_gene: TRBD1
j_gene: TRBJ1-2
CDR3nt: TGTGCCAGTAGTATAGCAGGGGGCTATGGCTACACCTTC
CDR3aa: CASSIAGGYGYTF

abundance: few
v_gene: TRBV7-3
d_gene: TRBD2
j_gene: TRBJ2-1
CDR3nt: TGTGCCAGCAGCTTAATTGGAGAAGCGGGGGGGCATGAGGGTGAGCAGTTCTTC
CDR3aa: CASSLIGEAGGHEGEQFF

abundance: NA
v_gene: TRBV14
d_gene: TRBD1
j_gene: TRBJ1-6
CDR3nt: TGTGCCAGCAGCCAAGAGACAGGGGCCACCCCATATAATTCACCCCTCCACTTT
CDR3aa: CASSQETGATPYNSPLHF

abundance: NA
v_gene: TRBV7-8
d_gene: TRBD2
j_gene: TRBJ2-1
CDR3nt: TGTGCCAGCAGCAACACTAGCGGGGGGATACAACAGCACAATGAGCAGTTCTTC
CDR3aa: CASSNTSGGIQQHNEQFF

abundance: NA
v_gene: TRBV7-8
d_gene: NA
j_gene: TRBJ1-6
CDR3nt: TGTGCCAGCAGCTCGGGCAGGGGCAGGGGCAATTCACCCCTCCACTTT
CDR3aa: CASSSGRGRGNSPLHF

abundance: NA
v_gene: TRBV6-6
d_gene: NA
j_gene: TRBJ1-1
CDR3nt: TGTGCCAGCAGTTATCCCGCCCGCGAGGCTTTCTTT
CDR3aa: CASSYPAREAFF

abundance: NA
v_gene: TRBV6-1
d_gene: TRBD1
j_gene: TRBJ2-3
CDR3nt: TGTGCCAGCGACAGGGTAGATACGCAGTATTTT
CDR3aa: CASDRVDTQYF

abundance: NA
v_gene: TRBV6-1
d_gene: NA
j_gene: TRBJ2-7
CDR3nt: TGTGCCAGCAAGATCCAGGGGAGCGAGCAGTACTTC
CDR3aa: CASKIQGSEQYF

abundance: NA
v_gene: TRBV28
d_gene: NA
j_gene: TRBJ1-5
CDR3nt: TGTGCCAGCAGTTTGGCCCGAAGAGGGAAGCTTCAGGCCCAGCATTTT
CDR3aa: CASSLARRGKLQAQHF

abundance: NA
v_gene: TRBV7-9
d_gene: TRBD2
j_gene: TRBJ2-5
CDR3nt: TGTGCCAGCAGCCAATCCACTAGCGGGGGTGAGACCCAGTACTTC
CDR3aa: CASSQSTSGGETQYF

abundance: NA
v_gene: TRBV2
d_gene: TRBD1
j_gene: TRBJ1-1
CDR3nt: TGTGCCAGCAGGAGACAGGGAAACACTGAAGCTTTCTTT
CDR3aa: CASRRQGNTEAFF

abundance: NA
v_gene: TRBV7-7
d_gene: NA
j_gene: TRBJ1-2
CDR3nt: TGTGCTAGCAGCTTAGTGGGCAGCTATGGCTACACCTTC
CDR3aa: CASSLVGSYGYTF

abundance: NA
v_gene: TRBV5-1
d_gene: TRBD1
j_gene: TRBJ1-1
CDR3nt: TGCGCCAGCAGCATACAGGGGGCCAATCACACTGAAGCTTTCTTT
CDR3aa: CASSIQGANHTEAFF

abundance: once
v_gene: TRBV5-1
d_gene: TRBD2
j_gene: TRBJ2-5
CDR3nt: TGCGCCAGCAGCTTGGGTGGCGGGGGCCAAGAGACCCAGTACTTC
CDR3aa: CASSLGGGGQETQYF

abundance: NA
v_gene: TRBV27
d_gene: NA
j_gene: TRBJ2-3
CDR3nt: TGTGCCAGCAGTTTAGGGGGGGGGCGACAGACAGATACGCAGTATTTT
CDR3aa: CASSLGGGRQTDTQYF

abundance: NA
v_gene: TRBV5-1
d_gene: TRBD1
j_gene: TRBJ2-7
CDR3nt: TGCGCCAGCAGCTTGGGGGACAGGGGGCTCGGCTACGAGCAGTACTTC
CDR3aa: CASSLGDRGLGYEQYF

abundance: NA
v_gene: TRBV25-1
d_gene: TRBD1
j_gene: TRBJ1-1
CDR3nt: TGTGCCAGCATGGCCCAACCCGGGACAGTGAACACTGAAGCTTTCTTT
CDR3aa: CASMAQPGTVNTEAFF

abundance: NA
v_gene: TRBV23-1
d_gene: TRBD1
j_gene: TRBJ2-7
CDR3nt: TGCGCCAGCAGTCAACTTGAAACTTTCCGGGGACAGGGGTTCGAGCAGTACTTC
CDR3aa: CASSQLETFRGQGFEQYF

abundance: once
v_gene: TRBV18
d_gene: NA
j_gene: TRBJ2-2
CDR3nt: TGTGCCAGCTCACCAACGGGGAGCACCGGGGAGCTGTTTTTT
CDR3aa: CASSPTGSTGELFF

abundance: NA
v_gene: TRBV4-1
d_gene: NA
j_gene: TRBJ1-6
CDR3nt: TGCGCCAGCAGCCAGCTCGCCGAGAAGGGAGGAGAAACCCTCCACTTT
CDR3aa: CASSQLAEKGGETLHF

abundance: NA
v_gene: TRBV4-3
d_gene: NA
j_gene: TRBJ2-3
CDR3nt: TGCGCCAGCAGCCGCCGCCATAGTAAGGTGAGGGGCGGGGGCCCCCCAGATACGCAGTATTTT
CDR3aa: CASSRRHSKVRGGGPPDTQYF

abundance: NA
v_gene: TRBV5-1
d_gene: NA
j_gene: TRBJ2-7
CDR3nt: TGCGCCAGCAGGCCAGAGCCATCGATGAGGCACGAGCAGTACTTC
CDR3aa: CASRPEPSMRHEQYF

abundance: NA
v_gene: TRBV19
d_gene: TRBD1
j_gene: TRBJ1-6
CDR3nt: TGTGCCAGTAGTATATACTCCGGGACAGCGAGCTCCTATAATTCACCCCTCCACTTT
CDR3aa: CASSIYSGTASSYNSPLHF

abundance: NA
v_gene: TRBV4-3
d_gene: NA
j_gene: TRBJ1-1
CDR3nt: TGCGCCAGCAGCCAAGAAACTAGGAGGGACACTGAAGCTTTCTTT
CDR3aa: CASSQETRRDTEAFF

abundance: few
v_gene: TRBV27
d_gene: TRBD1
j_gene: TRBJ1-6
CDR3nt: TGTGCCAGCATGCCGGACAGGGAGGATTCACCCCTCCACTTT
CDR3aa: CASMPDREDSPLHF

abundance: NA
v_gene: TRBV10-2
d_gene: NA
j_gene: TRBJ1-2
CDR3nt: TGCGCCAGCAGAGTAAAAAACAGGGACGGCTACACCTTC
CDR3aa: CASRVKNRDGYTF

abundance: NA
v_gene: TRBV27
d_gene: NA
j_gene: TRBJ1-2
CDR3nt: TGTGCCAGCAGTCCCCAGAGGGGGAACTATGGCTACACCTTC
CDR3aa: CASSPQRGNYGYTF

abundance: NA
v_gene: TRBV11-2
d_gene: NA
j_gene: TRBJ2-7
CDR3nt: TGTGCCAGCAGCTCAGGAGGACAGCACTACGAGCAGTACTTC
CDR3aa: CASSSGGQHYEQYF

abundance: NA
v_gene: TRBV11-2
d_gene: NA
j_gene: TRBJ2-7
CDR3nt: TGTGCCAGCAGCTTGGGCAGTTCCTACGAGCAGTACTTC
CDR3aa: CASSLGSSYEQYF

abundance: few
v_gene: TRBV7-2
d_gene: TRBD1
j_gene: TRBJ1-2
CDR3nt: TGTGCCAGCAGCTTAGGTAGGGACAGGGTGAACTATGGCTACACCTTC
CDR3aa: CASSLGRDRVNYGYTF

abundance: NA
v_gene: TRBV28
d_gene: TRBD1
j_gene: TRBJ2-6
CDR3nt: TGTGCCAGCAGTTTCCTCCAGACGACAGGGCAGGCTGGGGCCAACGTCCTGACTTTC
CDR3aa: CASSFLQTTGQAGANVLTF